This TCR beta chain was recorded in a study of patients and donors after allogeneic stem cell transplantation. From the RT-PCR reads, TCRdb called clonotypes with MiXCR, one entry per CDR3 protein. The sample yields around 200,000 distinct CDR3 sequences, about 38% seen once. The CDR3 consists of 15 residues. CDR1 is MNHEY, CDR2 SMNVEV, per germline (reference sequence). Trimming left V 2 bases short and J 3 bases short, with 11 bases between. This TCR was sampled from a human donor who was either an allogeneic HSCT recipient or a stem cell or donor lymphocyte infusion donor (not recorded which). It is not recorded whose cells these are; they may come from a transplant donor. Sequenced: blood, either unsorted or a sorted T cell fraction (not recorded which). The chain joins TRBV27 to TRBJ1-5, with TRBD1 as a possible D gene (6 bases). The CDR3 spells CASSLAGAYNQPQHF. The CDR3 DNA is TGTGCCAGCAGTTTAGCGGGGGCGTACAATCAGCCCCAGCATTTT.